This T cell receptor beta chain was recovered during a study of T cell clonotyping in hematopoietic cell transplantation. Time point in this sample: recipient sample about 28 days before transplant, after cytoreduction. The germline V gene has CDR1 MRHNA and CDR2 SNTAGT. The CDR3 runs 13 residues. Trimming took off 4 bases at V and 1 base at J, with 7 bases between the two ends. The protocol was immunoSEQ multiplex PCR, while the TCRdb copy is restricted to in-frame clones and leaves out a portion. The table shows 20,000 to 30,000 clones, with 84% occurring only once. V usage is TRBV6-4 and J usage is TRBJ1-1; D is uncertain. The receptor's source is a woman aged 55-69 years with acute myeloid leukemia. Some clones in this sample may be carry-over from other donors' samples. Sequencing used peripheral blood mononuclear cells, obtained before stem cell transplant. CDR3: CASSAAENTEAFF. CDR3 nucleotides: TGTGCCAGCAGTGCGGCGGAGAACACTGAAGCTTTCTTT.